This is a list of T cell receptor beta chains from one sample in a study of blood T cell repertoires in COVID-19. Profiling relied on immunoSEQ multiplex PCR, and the TCRdb table lists in-frame clones only, not all of them. The repertoire includes some 150,000 clones, around 84% of them detected once, and 13% sits in the top ten. The specimen sequenced was peripheral blood. Source of these receptors: a man in his sixties with active or convalescent COVID-19. Both conserved end residues are part of each CDR3. D genes are given only for firm matches. Clone size is shown for a subset of rows, as once, few, many or a class of expanded clone.

d_gene: TRBD1
abundance: few
j_gene: TRBJ1-5
v_gene: TRBV4-2
CDR3aa: CASSQDPGTGDVQPQHF
CDR3nt: TGTGCCAGCAGCCAAGATCCCGGGACAGGGGATGTTCAGCCCCAGCATTTT

d_gene: NA
abundance: NA
j_gene: TRBJ2-1
v_gene: TRBV5-8
CDR3aa: CASSPGQSSYNEQFF
CDR3nt: TGTGCCAGCAGCCCGGGACAAAGCTCCTACAATGAGCAGTTCTTC

d_gene: NA
abundance: NA
j_gene: TRBJ2-7
v_gene: TRBV5-5
CDR3aa: CASSSQGIYEQYF
CDR3nt: TGTGCCAGCAGCTCACAGGGTATATACGAGCAGTACTTC

d_gene: NA
abundance: NA
j_gene: TRBJ1-2
v_gene: TRBV4-3
CDR3aa: CASSQVGDTSNYGYTF
CDR3nt: TGCGCCAGCAGCCAAGTCGGGGACACTTCTAACTATGGCTACACCTTC

d_gene: NA
abundance: NA
j_gene: TRBJ1-1
v_gene: TRBV18
CDR3aa: CASSPSLAGGTEAFF
CDR3nt: TGTGCCAGCTCACCGAGCCTGGCGGGAGGAACTGAAGCTTTCTTT

d_gene: TRBD2
abundance: NA
j_gene: TRBJ2-1
v_gene: TRBV7-3
CDR3aa: CATRDSGRNEQFF
CDR3nt: TGTGCCACCCGTGATAGCGGGAGGAATGAGCAGTTCTTC

d_gene: NA
abundance: many
j_gene: TRBJ1-2
v_gene: TRBV20-1
CDR3aa: CSAGGTGYTF
CDR3nt: TGCAGTGCTGGGGGGACTGGCTACACCTTC

d_gene: TRBD2
abundance: NA
j_gene: TRBJ2-3
v_gene: TRBV7-9
CDR3aa: CASSRSSGSADTQYF
CDR3nt: TGTGCCAGCAGCCGGTCTAGCGGGAGCGCAGATACGCAGTATTTT

d_gene: NA
abundance: NA
j_gene: TRBJ2-7
v_gene: TRBV28
CDR3aa: CASSLPETIDEQYF
CDR3nt: TGTGCCAGCAGTTTACCAGAAACGATCGACGAGCAGTACTTC

d_gene: TRBD2
abundance: NA
j_gene: TRBJ2-5
v_gene: TRBV24-1
CDR3aa: CATSDLTSGGETQYF
CDR3nt: TGTGCCACCAGTGATTTGACTAGCGGGGGAGAGACCCAGTACTTC

d_gene: NA
abundance: NA
j_gene: TRBJ1-2
v_gene: TRBV4-2
CDR3aa: CASSQENRVIYGYTF
CDR3nt: TGTGCCAGCAGCCAAGAGAACAGGGTGATCTATGGCTACACCTTC

d_gene: TRBD1
abundance: NA
j_gene: TRBJ1-6
v_gene: TRBV7-3
CDR3aa: CASSLRPGQGNSPLHF
CDR3nt: TGTGCCAGCAGCTTAAGACCCGGACAGGGGAATTCACCCCTCCACTTT

d_gene: TRBD1
abundance: once
j_gene: TRBJ1-2
v_gene: TRBV7-9
CDR3aa: CASSSTQGAIGGYTF
CDR3nt: TGTGCCAGCAGCTCAACACAGGGGGCAATAGGAGGCTACACCTTC

d_gene: TRBD1
abundance: NA
j_gene: TRBJ1-2
v_gene: TRBV2
CDR3aa: CASIPDRANYGYTF
CDR3nt: TGTGCCAGCATTCCCGACAGGGCTAACTATGGCTACACCTTC

d_gene: TRBD1
abundance: NA
j_gene: TRBJ2-2
v_gene: TRBV4-2
CDR3aa: CASSQAQGADTGELFF
CDR3nt: TGTGCCAGCAGCCAAGCACAGGGGGCGGACACCGGGGAGCTGTTTTTT

d_gene: NA
abundance: once
j_gene: TRBJ2-2
v_gene: TRBV27
CDR3aa: CASSLRFGTGELFF
CDR3nt: TGTGCCAGCAGTTTAAGGTTCGGGACCGGGGAGCTGTTTTTT

d_gene: NA
abundance: NA
j_gene: TRBJ1-5
v_gene: TRBV27
CDR3aa: CASSLARRQPQHF
CDR3nt: TGTGCCAGCAGTCTTGCGAGGCGTCAGCCCCAGCATTTT

d_gene: NA
abundance: NA
j_gene: TRBJ1-2
v_gene: TRBV5-6
CDR3aa: CASRAGYGYTF
CDR3nt: TGTGCCAGCAGGGCAGGGTACGGCTACACCTTC

d_gene: TRBD1
abundance: NA
j_gene: TRBJ1-6
v_gene: TRBV29-1
CDR3aa: CSVTTGSNSPLHF
CDR3nt: TGCAGCGTTACGACAGGGTCTAATTCACCCCTCCACTTT

d_gene: TRBD1
abundance: NA
j_gene: TRBJ1-4
v_gene: TRBV19
CDR3aa: CASNRRDRGNEKLFF
CDR3nt: TGTGCCAGTAATCGCCGGGACAGGGGAAACGAAAAACTGTTTTTT

d_gene: NA
abundance: NA
j_gene: TRBJ1-2
v_gene: TRBV30
CDR3aa: CAWSALGAGGGYTF
CDR3nt: TGTGCCTGGAGTGCGTTGGGGGCAGGCGGTGGCTACACCTTC

d_gene: NA
abundance: NA
j_gene: TRBJ2-7
v_gene: TRBV6-2/TRBV6-3
CDR3aa: CATSEVSIGYYEQYF
CDR3nt: TGTGCCACCAGTGAGGTTTCCATCGGATACTACGAGCAGTACTTC

d_gene: NA
abundance: NA
j_gene: TRBJ2-5
v_gene: TRBV2
CDR3aa: CASSREETQYF
CDR3nt: TGTGCCAGCAGTCGCGAAGAGACCCAGTACTTC

d_gene: TRBD1
abundance: NA
j_gene: TRBJ1-4
v_gene: TRBV27
CDR3aa: CASSPSGPGQINEKLFF
CDR3nt: TGTGCCAGCAGTCCGTCGGGACCGGGACAGATTAATGAAAAACTGTTTTTT

d_gene: NA
abundance: NA
j_gene: TRBJ2-1
v_gene: TRBV15
CDR3aa: CAIHRSGWNEQFF
CDR3nt: TGTGCCATACACCGGTCAGGGTGGAATGAGCAGTTCTTC

d_gene: TRBD2
abundance: few
j_gene: TRBJ2-6
v_gene: TRBV19
CDR3aa: CASSGIAGSSGANVLTF
CDR3nt: TGTGCCAGTAGTGGGATAGCGGGTAGCTCTGGGGCCAACGTCCTGACTTTC

d_gene: TRBD1
abundance: NA
j_gene: TRBJ1-1
v_gene: TRBV5-8
CDR3aa: CASTVGQGDTEAFF
CDR3nt: TGTGCCAGCACCGTTGGACAGGGGGACACTGAAGCTTTCTTT

d_gene: TRBD1
abundance: once
j_gene: TRBJ1-4
v_gene: TRBV3-1/TRBV3-2
CDR3aa: CASNRDSRYRPVEKLFF
CDR3nt: TGTGCCAGCAACCGGGACAGTCGTTATCGGCCGGTTGAAAAACTGTTTTTT

d_gene: NA
abundance: NA
j_gene: TRBJ2-5
v_gene: TRBV27
CDR3aa: CASSFRGGRVEETQYF
CDR3nt: TGTGCCAGCAGTTTTCGAGGCGGCAGGGTAGAGGAGACCCAGTACTTC

d_gene: NA
abundance: NA
j_gene: TRBJ2-3
v_gene: TRBV12-3/TRBV12-4
CDR3aa: CASYQGTADTQYF
CDR3nt: TGTGCCAGCTATCAGGGAACGGCAGATACGCAGTATTTT

d_gene: NA
abundance: many
j_gene: TRBJ1-5
v_gene: TRBV5-5
CDR3aa: CASSSDSRNQPQHF
CDR3nt: TGTGCCAGCAGCTCCGACAGCCGCAATCAGCCCCAGCATTTT

d_gene: NA
abundance: NA
j_gene: TRBJ2-1
v_gene: TRBV27
CDR3aa: CASSLFSDEGGQHNEQFF
CDR3nt: TGTGCCAGCAGTTTATTCTCGGATGAGGGTGGACAGCACAATGAGCAGTTCTTC

d_gene: TRBD1
abundance: NA
j_gene: TRBJ1-2
v_gene: TRBV3-1/TRBV3-2
CDR3aa: CASSRSGTGEYGYTF
CDR3nt: TGTGCCAGCAGCCGCTCCGGGACAGGGGAATATGGCTACACCTTC

d_gene: NA
abundance: NA
j_gene: TRBJ2-7
v_gene: TRBV7-8
CDR3aa: CASSLGTGVYEQYF
CDR3nt: TGTGCCAGCAGCTTAGGAACGGGTGTCTACGAGCAGTACTTC

d_gene: NA
abundance: NA
j_gene: TRBJ2-7
v_gene: TRBV27
CDR3aa: CASSAFRSSYEQYF
CDR3nt: TGTGCCAGCAGTGCCTTCCGTAGCTCCTACGAGCAGTACTTC

d_gene: NA
abundance: NA
j_gene: TRBJ2-4
v_gene: TRBV4-1
CDR3aa: CASSQGTGRGNIQYF
CDR3nt: TGCGCCAGCAGCCAAGGAACGGGCCGGGGAAACATTCAGTACTTC

d_gene: NA
abundance: NA
j_gene: TRBJ2-2
v_gene: TRBV5-1
CDR3aa: CASSSGRGNTGELFF
CDR3nt: TGCGCCAGCAGCTCGGGTCGGGGGAACACCGGGGAGCTGTTTTTT

d_gene: TRBD2
abundance: NA
j_gene: TRBJ2-2
v_gene: TRBV7-9
CDR3aa: CASSSLAGTGELFF
CDR3nt: TGTGCCAGCAGCTCCTTAGCGGGAACCGGGGAGCTGTTTTTT

d_gene: NA
abundance: NA
j_gene: TRBJ2-7
v_gene: TRBV7-3
CDR3aa: CASSLDPSGYEQYF
CDR3nt: TGTGCCAGCAGCTTAGACCCATCGGGCTACGAGCAGTACTTC

d_gene: TRBD1
abundance: NA
j_gene: TRBJ1-6
v_gene: TRBV28
CDR3aa: CASSSGQGFNSPLHF
CDR3nt: TGTGCCAGCAGTTCGGGACAGGGATTTAATTCACCCCTCCACTTT

d_gene: NA
abundance: medium-sized
j_gene: TRBJ2-5
v_gene: TRBV4-3
CDR3aa: CASSQGQYQETQYF
CDR3nt: TGCGCCAGCAGCCAAGGACAGTACCAAGAGACCCAGTACTTC

d_gene: NA
abundance: few
j_gene: TRBJ1-1
v_gene: TRBV5-1
CDR3aa: CASSPTQGPWTEAFF
CDR3nt: TGCGCCAGCAGCCCGACACAGGGCCCCTGGACTGAAGCTTTCTTT

d_gene: TRBD1
abundance: NA
j_gene: TRBJ1-1
v_gene: TRBV4-3
CDR3aa: CASSQTRGVGGTEAFF
CDR3nt: TGCGCCAGCAGCCAAACCAGGGGGGTAGGGGGGACTGAAGCTTTCTTT

d_gene: TRBD1
abundance: NA
j_gene: TRBJ2-2
v_gene: TRBV15
CDR3aa: CATSREYGRGYTGELFF
CDR3nt: TGTGCCACCAGCAGGGAGTACGGCAGGGGGTACACCGGGGAGCTGTTTTTT

d_gene: NA
abundance: NA
j_gene: TRBJ1-4
v_gene: TRBV28
CDR3aa: CASTAPGHQNEKLFF
CDR3nt: TGTGCCAGCACCGCTCCGGGTCATCAGAATGAAAAACTGTTTTTT

d_gene: TRBD1
abundance: few
j_gene: TRBJ2-3
v_gene: TRBV7-6
CDR3aa: CASKFEQGAIGTDTQYF
CDR3nt: TGTGCCAGCAAATTTGAACAGGGGGCGATAGGGACAGATACGCAGTATTTT

d_gene: TRBD1
abundance: NA
j_gene: TRBJ1-2
v_gene: TRBV6-2/TRBV6-3
CDR3aa: CASSSPTGVNGYTF
CDR3nt: TGTGCCAGCAGTTCTCCGACAGGGGTAAATGGCTACACCTTC

d_gene: NA
abundance: few
j_gene: TRBJ2-3
v_gene: TRBV9
CDR3aa: CASSPTWASGSTDTQYF
CDR3nt: TGTGCCAGCAGCCCGACCTGGGCAAGCGGTAGCACAGATACGCAGTATTTT

d_gene: TRBD2
abundance: NA
j_gene: TRBJ2-2
v_gene: TRBV7-9
CDR3aa: CASSLGLAGAGELFF
CDR3nt: TGTGCCAGCAGCTTAGGGCTAGCGGGAGCCGGGGAGCTGTTTTTT

d_gene: TRBD2
abundance: NA
j_gene: TRBJ2-1
v_gene: TRBV7-2
CDR3aa: CASRTKREGWSEQFF
CDR3nt: TGTGCCAGCAGAACGAAAAGGGAGGGCTGGAGTGAGCAGTTCTTC